These 20 T cell receptor beta chains were sequenced from one sample in a study of early T cells in non-severe SARS-CoV-2 infection. Each CDR3 protein gets one entry after TCRdb re-called the 5' RACE reads with MiXCR. The data contain tens of thousands of distinct CDR3 sequences, more than 13% of them singletons. Material for sequencing was whole blood. These receptors all stem from an adult who was a healthcare worker with PCR-confirmed SARS-CoV-2 infection or an uninfected control (not recorded which).

This clonotype was seen at least ten times. The gene calls are TRBV12-3 or TRBV12-4 and TRBJ2-3; 16 bases line up with TRBD2. CDR3 length: 16 amino acids. The trim removed 3 bases at V and 3 bases at J, leaving 0 bases unmatched. The CDR3 loop reads CASSLGLAGGTDTQYF. CDR3 DNA sequence: TGTGCCAGCAGTTTGGGACTAGCGGGAGGGACAGATACGCAGTATTTT.

This clonotype was detected many times. This chain uses TRBV7-2 with TRBJ1-6; D possibly corresponds to TRBD1 (6 bases). This CDR3 region has 15 residues. With 5 bases removed from V and 7 bases from J, the gap between germline ends came to 15 bases. The germline gives CDR1 SGHTA, CDR2 FQGNSA. CDR3: CASSAQQGTNSPLHF. In nucleotides, the CDR3 is TGTGCCAGCAGCGCCCAACAGGGCACAAATTCACCCCTCCACTTT.

The chain recombines TRBV2 with TRBJ1-5, with no clear D. The CDR3 extends over 13 amino acids. V was shortened by 0 bases and J by 5 bases, with 5 bases between the two germline ends. Germline V gene data show CDR1 as SNHLY and CDR2 as FYNNEI. The CDR3 protein is CASSEAGHQPQHF. The CDR3 nucleotides are TGTGCCAGCAGTGAAGCAGGGCATCAGCCCCAGCATTTT. The full variable domain, rest sourced from reference TRBV2 and TRBJ1-5, is EPEVTQTPSHQVTQMGQEVILRCVPISNHLYFYWYRQILGQKVEFLVSFYNNEISEKSEIFDDQFSVERPDGSNFTLKIRSTKLEDSAMYFCASSEAGHQPQHFGDGTRLSIL.

V gene TRBV6-6 combines with J gene TRBJ2-7, with 7 bases lining up with TRBD1. With 5 bases clipped from V and 0 bases from J, the junction kept 4 bases outside the gene matches. Germline V gene sequence: CDR1 MNHNY, CDR2 SVGAGI (reference sequence). The CDR3 is 14 residues long. The CDR3: CASSRTGSSYEQYF. As DNA, the CDR3 is TGTGCCAGCAGTAGGACAGGCAGCTCCTACGAGCAGTACTTC.

In its sample, this clonotype was seen many times. The chain uses TRBV12-3 or TRBV12-4 and TRBJ2-3; 11 bases fit TRBD2. V lost 3 bases and J lost 4; bases outside the gene matches: 6. The CDR3 sequence is 16 residues long. This CDR3 is CASSLVKLAGADTQYF. CDR3 in DNA: TGTGCCAGCAGTTTGGTTAAACTAGCGGGAGCAGATACGCAGTATTTT.

This clonotype appeared once. The rearrangement uses TRBV28 and TRBJ2-1, with a weak D call TRBD1 (6 bases). Germline V gene lookup returns CDR1 MDHEN and CDR2 SYDVKM. There are 14 residues in the CDR3. The V end was cut by 6 bases, the J end by 5 bases, with 14 bases between. The CDR3 loop reads CASRPGTPDNEQFF. CDR3 DNA sequence: TGTGCCAGCAGACCCGGGACACCTGACAATGAGCAGTTCTTC.

The rearrangement links TRBV7-9 to TRBJ2-7, with a weak D call TRBD1 (6 bases). This CDR3 has 15 amino acids. V shed 6 bases and J shed 3 bases, with 18 bases lying between them. Germline loops: CDR1 SEHNR, CDR2 FQNEAQ (reference sequence). The CDR3 here is CASSPPQGPNYEQYF. CDR3 nucleotide sequence: TGTGCCAGCAGTCCTCCGCAGGGGCCTAACTACGAGCAGTACTTC.

The gene calls are TRBV11-2 and TRBJ2-1; 11 bases match TRBD2. The CDR3 has 17 residues. V lost 3 bases, J lost 8 bases, and 12 bases stayed unmatched. CDR1 is SGHAT and CDR2 is FQNNGV in the germline V gene. The CDR3 sequence is CASSLTRTSGSWDEQFF. CDR3 sequence (DNA): TGTGCCAGCAGCTTGACTAGGACTAGCGGGTCCTGGGATGAGCAGTTCTTC.

This clonotype has more than one count but fewer than ten. The chain is built from TRBV20-1 and TRBJ2-7, with a possible D match to TRBD2 (6 bases). The germline gives CDR1 DFQATT, CDR2 SNEGSKA (reference sequence). This CDR3 contains 15 residues. Between the trimmed V and J ends, which lost 2 bases and 2 bases, there was a span of 16 bases. As DNA, the CDR3 is TGCAGTGCTAGACAATCCACTAGGACTACCTACGAGCAGTACTTC. This translates into CSARQSTRTTYEQYF.

The gene calls are TRBV29-1 and TRBJ1-2; 7 bases match TRBD1. Germline CDR1 and CDR2: SQVTM and ANQGSEA. CDR3 length: 15 amino acids. V lost 1 base and J lost 6; bases outside the gene matches: 11. The CDR3 nucleotides are TGCAGCGTTGAAGGGGCTACGGAGGGGGCGCATGGCTACACCTTC. This encodes CSVEGATEGAHGYTF.

In its sample, this clonotype was seen a few times. The V and J genes are TRBV20-1 and TRBJ2-1; tentatively, D is TRBD1 or TRBD2 (6 bases each). Germline values: CDR1 DFQATT, CDR2 SNEGSKA (reference sequence). This CDR3 region has 14 residues. Between the trimmed V and J ends, which lost 6 bases and 0 bases, there was a span of 12 bases. The CDR3 region has the DNA TGCAGTGCAGAAGGGGGAGGCTCCTACAATGAGCAGTTCTTC. It is translated as CSAEGGGSYNEQFF.

This clonotype came up a few times. The V call is TRBV7-9, the J call TRBJ2-7, with D perhaps matching TRBD2 (6 bases). The CDR3 is 11 residues long. Germline values: CDR1 SEHNR, CDR2 FQNEAQ (reference sequence). V lost 11 bases and J lost 3, with 11 bases in between. The CDR3 region is CALEGYYEQYF. The CDR3 DNA is TGTGCCCTGGAGGGATACTACGAGCAGTACTTC.

This rearrangement joins TRBV5-1 to TRBJ2-2; 11 nucleotides align to TRBD2. The CDR3 loop spans 14 amino acids. CDR1 is SGHRS and CDR2 is YFSETQ in the germline V gene. The J segment lost 5 bases and the V segment lost 5 bases, leaving 2 bases of the junction unmatched. DNA for the CDR3: TGCGCCAGCAGAACTAGCGGGAGAACCGGGGAGCTGTTTTTT. It yields the protein CASRTSGRTGELFF.

This clonotype was detected ten times or more. This chain connects TRBV20-1 to TRBJ1-1, with D uncertain. Trimming took off 3 bases at V and 10 bases at J, with 6 bases between the two ends. Germline assignment: CDR1 DFQATT and CDR2 SNEGSKA (reference sequence). CDR3 length equals 9 residues. CDR3 nucleotides: TGCAGTGCTAGTGTCGGAGCTTTCTTT. Translating gives CSASVGAFF.

This clonotype was detected a few times. The chain employs TRBV12-3 or TRBV12-4 and TRBJ1-2; D may be TRBD1 (5 bases). The CDR3 extends over 15 amino acids. Trimming took 9 bases from V and 1 from J, leaving 18 bases between them. This CDR3 reads CASGRATENNYGYTF. The CDR3 DNA sequence: TGTGCCAGTGGGCGGGCGACAGAAAATAACTATGGCTACACCTTC.

This clonotype came up a few times. V usage is TRBV20-1 and J usage is TRBJ2-3; D remains unclear. The CDR3 is 15 amino acids. Deletions cut 4 bases from V and 4 bases from J, with 18 bases between. CDR1 is DFQATT, CDR2 SNEGSKA, per germline (reference sequence). In nucleotides, the CDR3 is TGCAGTGCTAAAAGTCCCCTCGAGTTCGCAGATACGCAGTATTTT. Protein sequence: CSAKSPLEFADTQYF.

This clonotype was observed a few times. The CDR3 here is CASHFRDRGYNEQFF. CDR3 DNA sequence: TGTGCCAGCCATTTCCGGGACAGGGGGTACAATGAGCAGTTCTTC. The V call is TRBV6-2 or TRBV6-3, the J call TRBJ2-1, with 11 positions matching TRBD1. In germline, CDR1 is MNHEY, CDR2 SVGEGT. The ends lost 8 bases at V and 4 bases at J; junction bases unmatched: 7. The CDR3 contains 15 residues.

In its sample, this clonotype was seen many times. The chain carries TRBV7-2 and TRBJ1-5; D remains unclear. The V and J ends lost 1 base and 3 bases respectively, with 10 bases between them. Germline CDR1 is SGHTA and CDR2 is FQGNSA. The CDR3 extends over 15 amino acids. The CDR3 loop is CASSLEAGFNQPQHF. The CDR3 DNA reads TGTGCCAGCAGCTTAGAGGCAGGCTTCAATCAGCCCCAGCATTTT. Combining the CDR3 with reference TRBV7-2 and TRBJ1-5 gives the whole variable domain GAGVSQSPSNKVTEKGKDVELRCDPISGHTALYWYRQSLGQGLEFLIYFQGNSAPDKSGLPSDRFSAERTGGSVSTLTIQRTQQEDSAVYLCASSLEAGFNQPQHFGDGTRLSIL.

The chain recombines TRBV5-6 with TRBJ2-7; TRBD2 is a possible D gene (6 bases). Between the trimmed V and J ends, which lost 7 bases and 3 bases, there was a span of 23 bases. Germline lookup yields CDR1 SGHDT and CDR2 YYEEEE. The CDR3 loop spans 16 amino acids. The CDR3 nucleotides are TGTGCCAGCGCCTGGAGGGCCGGGCAGGGCCTCTACGAGCAGTACTTC. Amino acids: CASAWRAGQGLYEQYF.

This clonotype has just a few counts. The rearrangement joins TRBV7-3 to TRBJ2-6; D is possibly TRBD1 (5 bases). Germline-derived CDR1 and CDR2 are SGHTA and FQGTGA. The CDR3 is 15 amino acids. The germline V and J ends were trimmed by 5 bases and 5 bases, with 13 bases remaining between them. The CDR3 reads CASSATVNRANVLTF. In DNA form, the CDR3 reads TGTGCCAGCAGCGCGACAGTTAATAGGGCCAACGTCCTGACTTTC. Full variable domain (outside the CDR3, taken from reference TRBV7-3 and TRBJ2-6): GAGVSQTPSNKVTEKGKYVELRCDPISGHTALYWYRQSLGQGPEFLIYFQGTGAADDSGLPNDRFFAVRPEGSVSTLKIQRTERGDSAVYLCASSATVNRANVLTFGAGSRLTVL.